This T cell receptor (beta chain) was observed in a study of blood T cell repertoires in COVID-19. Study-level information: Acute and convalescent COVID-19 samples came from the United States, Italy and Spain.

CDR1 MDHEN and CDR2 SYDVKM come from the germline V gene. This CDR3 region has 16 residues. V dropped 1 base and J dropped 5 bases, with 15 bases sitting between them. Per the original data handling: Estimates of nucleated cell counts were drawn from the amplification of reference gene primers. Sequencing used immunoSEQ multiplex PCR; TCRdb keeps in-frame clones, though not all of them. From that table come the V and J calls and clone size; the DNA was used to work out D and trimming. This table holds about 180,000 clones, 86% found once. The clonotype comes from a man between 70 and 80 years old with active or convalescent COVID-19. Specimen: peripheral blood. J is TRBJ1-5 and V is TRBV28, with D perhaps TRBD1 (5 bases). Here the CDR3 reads CASSLYWRPGDQPQHF. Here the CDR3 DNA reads TGTGCCAGCAGTTTATACTGGCGACCGGGGGATCAGCCCCAGCATTTT.